This TCR beta chain was observed in a study of CD4 T cells in relation to SARS-CoV-2 and coronaviruses. The overall study: ViraFEST: approximately 10-day antigen culture of PBMCs, then TCR beta CDR3 sequencing.

With regard to this clone: Its antigen is currently unknown.

Unexposed donor CD4+ T cells date from about 2011-2018, before the COVID-19 pandemic. After ten to eleven days of culture, CD4+ T cells were isolated. The CDR3 consists of 13 residues. Trimming shortened V by 9 bases and J by 1 base, and 12 bases separated the two germline ends. Germline V gene lookup returns CDR1 ENHRY and CDR2 SYGVKD. Clones were sequenced by immunoSEQ multiplex PCR, and TCRdb holds only the in-frame ones, with some missing. The sample yields about 24,000 clones, under 80% seen once. The clonotype was recovered from a human donor in good health. This sequence joins TRBV10-3 and TRBJ2-5; D might be TRBD1 (6 bases). Specimen: CD4+ T cells from PBMCs, cultured in vitro. CDR3 DNA sequence: TGTGCCATTACAACAGGGATCCAAGAGACCCAGTACTTC. This codes for CAITTGIQETQYF.